The T cell receptor (beta chain) under discussion was sequenced for a study of blood T cell repertoires in COVID-19. At the level of the study: T cells, B-cell-depleted T cells, or PBMCs supplied cDNA or gDNA.

In the original workflow: Amplifying reference gene primers gave estimates of nucleated cell counts. The data were produced by immunoSEQ multiplex PCR, yet TCRdb's version contains in-frame clones alone and is incomplete. V and J calls and clone size are as listed in that table; D and trimming were resolved from the DNA. The table has fewer than 75,000 clones, roughly 84% seen once. Germline-derived CDR1 and CDR2 are SGDLS and YYNGEE. This CDR3 region has 14 residues. Trimming cost V 3 bases and J 1 base, with 8 bases left between them. Specimen: peripheral blood. The J gene is TRBJ1-3, the V gene TRBV9; D gene ambiguous. The receptor comes from a man aged 65-85 years with acute or convalescent COVID-19. CDR3 protein: CASSEGSSGNTIYF. CDR3 coding DNA: TGTGCCAGCAGCGAAGGGAGTTCTGGAAACACCATATATTTT.